The sequence of this T cell receptor (beta chain) was determined in a study of T cells in Graves' hyperthyroidism and ophthalmopathy. This CDR3 has 13 residues. CDR1 and CDR2 from the germline V gene are SGHTA and FQGNSA. J gave up 5 bases and V 5 bases, and 4 bases lay outside the gene matches. The CDR3 regions of TCR beta were amplified from RNA transcripts. HTBI primers were used for first-round RT-PCR of the TCR CDR3. TCRdb used MiXCR to reprocess the multiplex PCR reads, holding one entry per CDR3 protein. The table shows 50,000 to 75,000 distinct CDR3 sequences, with 49% occurring only once. Diagnoses were made from clinical symptoms, serum measures (thyroxine and TRAb), thyroid ultrasound and orbital computed tomography. PBMCs were collected from a roughly 10 ml volume of fresh peripheral blood.

The source material was blood. The clonotype originates from a woman in her thirties with Graves' ophthalmopathy. The rearrangement joins TRBV7-2 to TRBJ2-5; 8 bases are shared with TRBD2. The CDR3 DNA sequence: TGTGCCAGCAGCGGGACTAGGCGGGAGACCCAGTACTTC. It encodes CASSGTRRETQYF.